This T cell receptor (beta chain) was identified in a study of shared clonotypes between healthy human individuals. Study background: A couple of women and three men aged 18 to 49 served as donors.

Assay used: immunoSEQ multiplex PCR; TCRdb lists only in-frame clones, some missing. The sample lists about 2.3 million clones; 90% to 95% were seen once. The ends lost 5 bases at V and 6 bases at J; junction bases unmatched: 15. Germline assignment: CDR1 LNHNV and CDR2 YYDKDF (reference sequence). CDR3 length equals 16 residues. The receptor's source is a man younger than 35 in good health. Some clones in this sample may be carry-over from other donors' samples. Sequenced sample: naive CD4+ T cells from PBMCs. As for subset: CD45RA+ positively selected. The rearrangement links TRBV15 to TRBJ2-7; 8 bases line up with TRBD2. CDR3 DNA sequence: TGTGCCACCAGCCGTGACCTGGGACTAGGGACTCGCGAGCAGTACTTC. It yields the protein CATSRDLGLGTREQYF.